Sequencing of this T cell receptor (beta chain) was carried out in a study of T-cell reconstitution after alpha-beta-depleted transplantation in children. Unique molecular identifiers were incorporated into the prepared TCRbeta library. From the PCR reads, TCRdb called clonotypes with MiXCR, one entry per CDR3 protein. The table has 450,000 to 600,000 distinct CDR3 sequences, around 18% seen once. Between the trimmed V and J ends, which lost 4 bases and 7 bases, there was a span of 11 bases. The CDR3 contains 13 residues. CDR1 and CDR2 from the germline V gene are DFQATT and SNEGSKA (reference sequence).

The V gene is TRBV20-1, the J gene TRBJ1-6; D is ambiguous. Source: PBMCs from the stem cell graft donor, taken from the stem cell graft. The sequence was obtained from a human donor who donated a stem cell graft to a child with acute lymphoblastic leukemia. The chain's CDR3 is CSAKPIQNSPLHF. The CDR3 DNA sequence: TGCAGTGCTAAACCGATCCAAAATTCACCCCTCCACTTT.